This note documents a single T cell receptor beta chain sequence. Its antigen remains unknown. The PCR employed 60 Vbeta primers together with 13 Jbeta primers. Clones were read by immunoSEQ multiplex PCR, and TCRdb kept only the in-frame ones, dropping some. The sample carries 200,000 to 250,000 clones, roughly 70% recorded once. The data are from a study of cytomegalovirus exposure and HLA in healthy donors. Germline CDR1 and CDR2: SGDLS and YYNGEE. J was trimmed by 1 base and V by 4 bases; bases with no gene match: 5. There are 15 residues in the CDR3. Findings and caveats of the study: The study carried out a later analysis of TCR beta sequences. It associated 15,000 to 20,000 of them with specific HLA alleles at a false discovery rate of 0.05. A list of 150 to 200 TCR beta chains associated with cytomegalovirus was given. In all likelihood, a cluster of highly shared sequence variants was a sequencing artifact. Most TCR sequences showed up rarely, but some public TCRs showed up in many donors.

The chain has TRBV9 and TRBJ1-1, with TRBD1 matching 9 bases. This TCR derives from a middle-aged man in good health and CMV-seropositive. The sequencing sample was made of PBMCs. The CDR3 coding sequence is TGTGCCAGCAGCCCTTGGACAGGGGCGAACACTGAAGCTTTCTTT. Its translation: CASSPWTGANTEAFF.